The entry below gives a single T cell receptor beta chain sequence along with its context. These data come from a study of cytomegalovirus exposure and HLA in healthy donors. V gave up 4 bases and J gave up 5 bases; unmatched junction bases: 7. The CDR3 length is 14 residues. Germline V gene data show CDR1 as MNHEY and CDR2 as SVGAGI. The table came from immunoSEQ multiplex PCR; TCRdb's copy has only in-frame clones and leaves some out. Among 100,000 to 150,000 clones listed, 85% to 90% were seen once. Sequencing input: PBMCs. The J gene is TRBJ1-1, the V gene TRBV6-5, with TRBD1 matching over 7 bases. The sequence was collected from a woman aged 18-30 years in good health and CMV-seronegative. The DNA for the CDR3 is TGTGCCAGCAGTTCCCGCGACAGGGTAACTGAAGCTTTCTTT. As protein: CASSSRDRVTEAFF.